What follows are 7 T cell receptor beta chains derived from one specimen sequenced in a study of blood T cell repertoires in COVID-19. Sequenced by immunoSEQ multiplex PCR; TCRdb stores in-frame clones only, minus some. Of roughly 230,000 clones listed, approximately 83% are singletons. The sequencing input was PBMCs or T cells enriched from blood (not recorded which). These receptors all stem from a man aged 50 or older who had recovered from COVID-19.

The chain uses TRBV7-9 and TRBJ1-1, with 11 bases fitting TRBD1. This CDR3 has 15 residues. The trim removed 3 bases at V and 4 bases at J, leaving 4 bases unmatched. From germline, CDR1 is SEHNR and CDR2 FQNEAQ (reference sequence). The CDR3 is CASSFGTGGRTEAFF. CDR3 DNA: TGTGCCAGCAGCTTTGGGACAGGGGGTCGCACTGAAGCTTTCTTT.

This clone occurred once. The chain combines TRBV11-2 with TRBJ2-7; D gene uncertain. V gave up 1 base and J gave up 4 bases, with 8 bases separating them. Germline V CDR1 and CDR2: SGHAT, FQNNGV. The CDR3 loop spans 13 amino acids. The CDR3: CASSLGAEYEQYF. In DNA, the CDR3 is TGTGCCAGCAGCTTAGGAGCCGAGTACGAGCAGTACTTC. The full variable domain, with the rest looked up from reference TRBV11-2 and TRBJ2-7, is EAGVAQSPRYKIIEKRQSVAFWCNPISGHATLYWYQQILGQGPKLLIQFQNNGVVDDSQLPKDRFSAERLKGVDSTLKIQPAKLEDSAVYLCASSLGAEYEQYFGPGTRLTVT.

In its sample, this clone was seen a few times. This chain joins TRBV18 and TRBJ1-6, with 9 bases lining up with TRBD1. The length of the CDR3 is 15 residues. Germline loops: CDR1 KGHSH, CDR2 LQKENI. J lost 10 bases, V lost 0 bases, and 4 bases had no gene match. CDR3 in DNA: TGTGCCAGCTCACCACCCGGGACAGGGTCCTCACCCCTCCACTTT. Translated, it gives CASSPPGTGSSPLHF.

V is TRBV10-3 and J is TRBJ2-7, with TRBD1 matching over 8 bases. CDR1 is ENHRY, CDR2 SYGVKD, per germline. The CDR3 contains 15 residues. V was pared by 6 bases and J by 7 bases, with 14 bases of the junction left unmatched. CDR3 loop: CAISLTGDPPGEQYF. CDR3 in DNA: TGTGCCATCAGCCTGACAGGGGACCCTCCCGGGGAGCAGTACTTC.

The chain carries TRBV6-1 and TRBJ2-1; 11 positions match TRBD2. V shed 3 bases and J 4 bases; nucleotides not matched to a gene: 5. CDR1 MNHNS and CDR2 SASEGT come from the germline V gene. The CDR3 has 16 amino acids. The chain's CDR3 is CASSDLAGGLYNEQFF. CDR3 DNA sequence: TGTGCCAGCAGTGATCTAGCGGGGGGACTTTACAATGAGCAGTTCTTC.

The chain couples TRBV27 to TRBJ1-4; TRBD1 aligns across 7 bases. The germline V gene has CDR1 MNHEY and CDR2 SMNVEV (reference sequence). This CDR3 region has 19 residues. The trim removed 1 base at V and 8 bases at J, leaving 19 bases unmatched. The CDR3 coding sequence is TGTGCCAGCAGTTTATTCACAGGGGAGCCCACGCGCTCCCCGGAAAAACTGTTTTTT. Its protein is CASSLFTGEPTRSPEKLFF.

The genes are TRBV10-1 and TRBJ1-2; possibly TRBD1 for D (5 bases). Trimming took off 3 bases at V and 6 bases at J, with 8 bases between the two ends. This CDR3 has 12 residues. Germline V gene data show CDR1 as WNHNN and CDR2 as SYGVQD (reference sequence). The CDR3 here is CASSEGRDGYTF. The CDR3 DNA reads as TGCGCCAGCAGTGAAGGCAGGGATGGCTACACCTTC.